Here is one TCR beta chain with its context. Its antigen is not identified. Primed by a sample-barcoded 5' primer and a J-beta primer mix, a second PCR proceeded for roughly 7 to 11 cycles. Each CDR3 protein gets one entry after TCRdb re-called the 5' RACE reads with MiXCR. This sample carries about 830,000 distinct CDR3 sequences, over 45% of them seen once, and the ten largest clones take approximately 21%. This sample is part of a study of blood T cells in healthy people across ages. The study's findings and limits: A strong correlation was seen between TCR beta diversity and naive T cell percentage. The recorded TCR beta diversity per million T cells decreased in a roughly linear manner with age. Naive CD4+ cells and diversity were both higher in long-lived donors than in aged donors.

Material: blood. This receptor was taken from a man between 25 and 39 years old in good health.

The DNA of the CDR3 is TGTGCCAGCAGTTACTGGGGACAGGCCTCCTACGAGCAGTACTTC. Translation: CASSYWGQASYEQYF. The chain employs TRBV6-5 and TRBJ2-7; 8 bases agree with TRBD1. V shed 1 base and J 0 bases; nucleotides not matched to a gene: 2. This CDR3 comprises 15 residues. Germline V gene data show CDR1 as MNHEY and CDR2 as SVGAGI.